The 32 T cell receptor beta chains reported below all come from one sample, sequenced in a study of regulatory T cells in long-lasting Graves disease. Arm-PCR of CDR3 regions and iRepertoire HTBI primers were the basis on which TCR beta libraries were built. TCRdb analysed the multiplex PCR reads with MiXCR anew, one entry per CDR3 protein. Seen here are around 340,000 distinct CDR3 sequences, about 20% observed once, and the top ten hold over 25%. Time point indicated: persistent/refractory GD, antithyroid drugs over 5 years with positive TRAb. After RNA was extracted from PBMCs, the TCR library was made from it. This specimen consisted of peripheral blood mononuclear cells (PBMCs), obtained when the disease was refractory, from a patient treated with antithyroid drugs. The receptor source for this set is a female donor with Graves disease.

This clonotype showed up many times. The chain links TRBV7-9 to TRBJ2-5; the match to TRBD2 covers 9 bases. The germline V gene encodes CDR1 SEHNR and CDR2 FQNEAQ (reference sequence). There are 17 residues in the CDR3. The V segment lost 5 bases and the J segment 2 bases; nucleotides outside the gene matches: 12. The chain's CDR3 is CASSPVVLAGKQETQYF. CDR3 nucleotides: TGTGCCAGCAGCCCTGTCGTCCTAGCGGGAAAACAAGAGACCCAGTACTTC. Full variable domain (outside the CDR3, taken from reference TRBV7-9 and TRBJ2-5): DTGVSQNPRHKITKRGQNVTFRCDPISEHNRLYWYRQTLGQGPEFLTYFQNEAQLEKSRLLSDRFSAERPKGSFSTLEIQRTEQGDSAMYLCASSPVVLAGKQETQYFGPGTRLLVL.

The chain employs TRBV2 and TRBJ2-2; unclear D gene. Trimming took off 8 bases at V and 0 bases at J, with 10 bases between the two ends. The CDR3 is 14 amino acids. Per germline, CDR1 SNHLY and CDR2 FYNNEI. The CDR3 is CASLNNPNTGELFF. The CDR3 DNA reads as TGTGCCAGCCTAAATAATCCGAACACCGGGGAGCTGTTTTTT.

The chain has TRBV6-5 and TRBJ2-2, with TRBD1 identical over 12 bases. The length of the CDR3 is 17 residues. CDR1 is MNHEY and CDR2 is SVGAGI in the germline V gene. V shed 6 bases, J shed 6 bases, and the junction held 11 bases outside the gene matches. For the CDR3, the DNA is TGTGCCAGCAGATACCCCTCCGGGACAGGGGGCTCCGGGGAGCTGTTTTTT. It encodes CASRYPSGTGGSGELFF.

This clonotype has at least ten counts. The chain recombines TRBV2 with TRBJ2-7; 8 bases fit TRBD2. V was clipped by 3 bases and J by 0 bases; unmatched bases: 4. Germline-derived CDR1 and CDR2 are SNHLY and FYNNEI. The CDR3 is 15 amino acids. Here the CDR3 reads CASSEWSGGSYEQYF. The CDR3 DNA reads TGTGCCAGCAGTGAGTGGAGCGGGGGCTCCTACGAGCAGTACTTC. The entire variable domain, with the rest obtained from reference TRBV2 and TRBJ2-7, is as follows: EPEVTQTPSHQVTQMGQEVILRCVPISNHLYFYWYRQILGQKVEFLVSFYNNEISEKSEIFDDQFSVERPDGSNFTLKIRSTKLEDSAMYFCASSEWSGGSYEQYFGPGTRLTVT.

This clonotype was picked up many times. This rearrangement joins TRBV11-2 to TRBJ1-1, with D hard to call. The CDR3 is made up of 13 amino acids. Trimming shortened V by 1 base and J by 6 bases, and 9 bases separated the two germline ends. Germline-derived CDR1 and CDR2 are SGHAT and FQNNGV. The CDR3 nucleotides are TGTGCCAGCAGCTTAGGCCATATAGCTGAAGCTTTCTTT. It is translated as CASSLGHIAEAFF.

Comment on this clonotype: A read error is possible here, since a much larger clone lies one base away. The V call is TRBV6-2 or TRBV6-3, the J call TRBJ2-7; tentative D call: TRBD1 (6 bases). The CDR3 loop spans 15 amino acids. Trimming left V 7 bases short and J 0 bases short, with 16 bases between. Germline-derived CDR1 and CDR2 are MNHEY and SVGEGT. In DNA form, the CDR3 reads TGTGCCAGCACGCGTCCGGACAGAAACTCCTACGAGCAGTACTTC. Translation gives CASTRPDRNSYEQYF.

This rearrangement joins TRBV20-1 to TRBJ2-3; 7 bases agree with TRBD2. The length of the CDR3 is 13 residues. The germline V gene encodes CDR1 DFQATT and CDR2 SNEGSKA (reference sequence). V lost 3 bases and J lost 7; bases outside the gene matches: 7. The CDR3 DNA reads TGCAGTGCTAGGCCTCCGGGACTACATACGCAGTATTTT. Protein product: CSARPPGLHTQYF.

On this clonotype: Since a much larger clone is just one base distant, this may be a read error. The gene calls are TRBV12-3 or TRBV12-4 and TRBJ1-1, with no clear D. V lost 5 bases, J lost 6 bases, and 16 bases lay in between. The CDR3 has 14 residues. CDR3 sequence: CASSPHKASAEAFF. In DNA form, the CDR3 reads TGTGCCAGCAGTCCCCACAAGGCAAGCGCTGAAGCTTTCTTT.

The chain carries TRBV20-1 and TRBJ2-1; 10 nucleotides line up with TRBD2. From germline, CDR1 is DFQATT and CDR2 SNEGSKA (reference sequence). This CDR3 is built from 18 residues. The V and J ends lost 6 bases and 4 bases, in that order; junction bases with no gene match: 18. CDR3 sequence (DNA): TGCAGTGCGGAAGAGATAGGGGCTAGCGGGAGTCCTTACAATGAGCAGTTCTTC. Translating gives CSAEEIGASGSPYNEQFF.

For this clonotype: The junction departs from the called germline gene at one end, perhaps through a read error. The chain is built from TRBV18 and TRBJ2-2; TRBD1 matches at 7 bases. The CDR3 is made up of 16 amino acids. The germline CDR1 and CDR2 sequences are KGHSH and LQKENI. This CDR3 is CASSPTGQEIYGELLF. The CDR3 DNA reads TGTGCCAGCTCACCCACCGGACAGGAAATTTACGGGGAGCTGCTTTTT. Variable domain in full (rest from reference TRBV18 and TRBJ2-2): NAGVMQNPRHLVRRRGQEARLRCSPMKGHSHVYWYRQLPEEGLKFMVYLQKENIIDESGMPKERFSAEFPKEGPSILRIQQVVRGDSAAYFCASSPTGQEIYGELLFGEGSRLTVL.

This clonotype was detected only a few times. The chain recombines TRBV2 with TRBJ2-5, with 7 bases matching TRBD1. Trimming took 6 bases from V and 1 from J; bases not matched to a gene: 5. The length of the CDR3 is 14 residues. Germline values: CDR1 SNHLY, CDR2 FYNNEI. The CDR3 loop reads CASSQDRVQETQYF. The CDR3 nucleotides read TGTGCCAGCAGCCAAGACAGGGTCCAAGAGACCCAGTACTTC. Together with reference TRBV2 and TRBJ2-5, the CDR3 gives the full variable domain: EPEVTQTPSHQVTQMGQEVILRCVPISNHLYFYWYRQILGQKVEFLVSFYNNEISEKSEIFDDQFSVERPDGSNFTLKIRSTKLEDSAMYFCASSQDRVQETQYFGPGTRLLVL.

This clonotype was seen a handful of times. The J gene is TRBJ1-2, the V gene TRBV7-6, with D possibly matching TRBD1 (5 bases). Germline V CDR1 and CDR2: SGHVS, FNYEAQ. The CDR3 runs 14 residues. The germline V and J ends were trimmed by 6 bases and 8 bases, with 19 bases remaining between them. The CDR3 DNA follows: TGTGCCAGCAGTCAAGGCAGGGAGGGACGAGGCTACACCTTC. Translation: CASSQGREGRGYTF.

The chain has TRBV27 and TRBJ2-2; no definite D call. This CDR3 region has 17 residues. Germline CDR1 MNHEY, CDR2 SMNVEV (reference sequence). Trimming shortened V by 0 bases and J by 6 bases, and 17 bases separated the two germline ends. The CDR3 region has the DNA TGTGCCAGCAGTTTATCGTTAGGGTTAGGGTCACCCGGGGAGCTGTTTTTT. As protein: CASSLSLGLGSPGELFF.

The V gene is TRBV20-1, the J gene TRBJ1-5, with a tentative D call TRBD1 (6 bases). Germline assignment: CDR1 DFQATT and CDR2 SNEGSKA (reference sequence). Between the trimmed V and J ends, which lost 1 base and 0 bases, there was a span of 10 bases. The CDR3 totals 15 residues. Here the CDR3 DNA reads TGCAGTGCTAGAGGGGGGGCCCTTAGCAATCAGCCCCAGCATTTT. Translating gives CSARGGALSNQPQHF.

In this sample, this clonotype turned up many times. The chain uses TRBV2 and TRBJ1-5, with TRBD1 matching over 7 bases. The germline V gene has CDR1 SNHLY and CDR2 FYNNEI. The ends lost 6 bases at V and 4 bases at J; junction bases unmatched: 6. This CDR3 comprises 14 residues. In DNA form, the CDR3 reads TGTGCCAGCAGGCATACAGGGGTAAATCAGCCCCAGCATTTT. Translated: CASRHTGVNQPQHF.

This clonotype was seen at least ten times. This sequence joins TRBV4-1 and TRBJ1-5; D not resolved. This CDR3 is 15 amino acids long. Trimming shortened V by 1 base and J by 2 bases, and 9 bases separated the two germline ends. From germline, CDR1 is MGHRA and CDR2 YSYEKL. The CDR3 DNA sequence: TGCGCCAGCAGCCAAGGCGGGGAGCGCAATCAGCCCCAGCATTTT. Translation gives CASSQGGERNQPQHF.

The chain employs TRBV4-3 and TRBJ2-2; D possibly corresponds to TRBD2 (6 bases). V lost 1 base and J lost 7, with 13 bases in between. This CDR3 region has 15 residues. Germline V gives CDR1 LGHNA, CDR2 YSLEER. CDR3 DNA sequence: TGCGCCAGCAGCCAAGGTCCACTCGGGAGCGGGGAGCTGTTTTTT. This sequence encodes CASSQGPLGSGELFF.

This clonotype was seen repeatedly, ten times or more. The chain combines TRBV18 with TRBJ2-7, with 7 bases identical to TRBD2. CDR1 is KGHSH, CDR2 LQKENI, per germline. This CDR3 has 15 residues. The trim removed 0 bases at V and 4 bases at J, leaving 6 bases unmatched. The CDR3 loop reads CASSPPASGQYEQYF. DNA of the CDR3: TGTGCCAGCTCACCACCGGCTAGCGGTCAATACGAGCAGTACTTC.

This clonotype was recorded a few times. V and J are TRBV10-3 and TRBJ1-1; D call uncertain. The CDR3 has 12 residues. V was clipped by 8 bases and J by 2 bases, with 9 bases between them. Germline V gives CDR1 ENHRY, CDR2 SYGVKD. The chain's CDR3 is CAIGGINTEAFF. CDR3 in DNA: TGTGCCATCGGCGGGATAAACACTGAAGCTTTCTTT.

V gene TRBV9 combines with J gene TRBJ2-7, with D maybe TRBD2 (6 bases). Germline values: CDR1 SGDLS, CDR2 YYNGEE. This CDR3 has 14 amino acids. V shed 1 base and J shed 0 bases, with 8 bases lying between them. This CDR3 is CASSVTGGSYEQYF. In DNA, the CDR3 is TGTGCCAGCAGCGTAACCGGGGGCTCCTACGAGCAGTACTTC. Drawing the rest from reference TRBV9 and TRBJ2-7, the complete variable domain is DSGVTQTPKHLITATGQRVTLRCSPRSGDLSVYWYQQSLDQGLQFLIQYYNGEERAKGNILERFSAQQFPDLHSELNLSSLELGDSALYFCASSVTGGSYEQYFGPGTRLTVT.

This clonotype was observed a few times. This chain connects TRBV28 to TRBJ1-1, with no clear D. Germline values: CDR1 MDHEN, CDR2 SYDVKM. This CDR3 has 12 amino acids. Trimming stripped 8 bases from V and 2 bases from J, with 9 bases between. The CDR3 sequence is CASRLGNTEAFF. The CDR3 nucleotides are TGTGCCAGCCGATTGGGTAACACTGAAGCTTTCTTT.

The sample holds many counts of this clonotype. The J gene is TRBJ2-7, the V gene TRBV9; D is perhaps TRBD2 (6 bases). This CDR3 has 12 amino acids. The V and J ends lost 3 bases and 4 bases respectively, with 8 bases between them. Germline values: CDR1 SGDLS, CDR2 YYNGEE. CDR3 coding DNA: TGTGCCAGCAGCGGGGGAGGATACGAGCAGTACTTC. Its protein is CASSGGGYEQYF.

This clonotype has a handful of counts. The chain joins TRBV11-2 to TRBJ2-7; 9 bases match TRBD1. This CDR3 region has 16 residues. V gave up 4 bases and J gave up 3 bases; unmatched junction bases: 10. The germline CDR1 and CDR2 sequences are SGHAT and FQNNGV. As DNA, the CDR3 is TGTGCCAGCAGCTCCCGTCCGGGACAGGGAATCTACGAGCAGTACTTC. It codes for CASSSRPGQGIYEQYF.

The J gene is TRBJ2-4, the V gene TRBV19; TRBD1 matches at 9 bases. Germline values: CDR1 LNHDA, CDR2 SQIVND (reference sequence). The V gene end was trimmed by 5 bases and the J gene end by 0 bases; junction bases not matched to a gene: 14. CDR3 length: 19 residues. For the CDR3, the DNA is TGTGCCAGTAGTCGGGGGACAGGGAAGGGGGGAATAGCCAAAAACATTCAGTACTTC. This translates into CASSRGTGKGGIAKNIQYF.

This clonotype showed up many times. The gene calls are TRBV20-1 and TRBJ2-7; 7 bases match TRBD2. The CDR3 has 14 amino acids. V was clipped by 6 bases and J by 2 bases; unmatched bases: 10. CDR1 and CDR2 from the germline V gene are DFQATT and SNEGSKA (reference sequence). Here the CDR3 DNA reads TGCAGTGCCTTTAACTCGGGGGGAGCCTACGAGCAGTACTTC. Translation: CSAFNSGGAYEQYF.

A word on this clonotype: A read error may account for a junction end that differs from germline. This chain joins TRBV28 and TRBJ2-5; 7 positions agree with TRBD1. CDR3 length: 12 amino acids. Germline V gene sequence: CDR1 MDHEN, CDR2 SYDVKM. The CDR3 DNA is TGTGCCAGCAGTTCCCCCTCCGGGACAGCTTTCTTC. Protein: CASSSPSGTAFF.

Ten or more counts support this clonotype. The gene calls are TRBV11-1 and TRBJ2-6; 7 positions agree with TRBD2. Germline CDR1 reads SGHAT; CDR2 reads FQDESV (reference sequence). This CDR3 has 16 residues. J lost 0 bases, V lost 7 bases, and 6 bases had no gene match. CDR3 loop: CASTRWGGSGANVLTF. The CDR3 nucleotides read TGTGCCAGCACGAGGTGGGGGGGCTCTGGGGCCAACGTCCTGACTTTC.

J is TRBJ2-3 and V is TRBV11-3; weak D call: TRBD2 (7 bases). This CDR3 spans 16 amino acids. Germline values: CDR1 SGHNT, CDR2 YENEEA. Between the trimmed V and J ends, which lost 2 bases and 5 bases, there was a span of 17 bases. The CDR3 region is CASSLSWGGGKDTQYF. DNA of the CDR3: TGTGCCAGCAGCTTATCGTGGGGGGGCGGCAAAGATACGCAGTATTTT.

This sequence joins TRBV30 and TRBJ2-7, with D perhaps TRBD2 (5 bases). Trimming cost V 0 bases and J 3 bases, with 15 bases left between them. This CDR3 comprises 15 residues. From germline, CDR1 is GTSNPN and CDR2 SVGIG (reference sequence). The CDR3: CAWSVGRGSLYEQYF. Here the CDR3 DNA reads TGTGCCTGGAGTGTGGGTCGGGGAAGCCTCTACGAGCAGTACTTC. Variable domain in full (rest from reference TRBV30 and TRBJ2-7): SQTIHQWPATLVQPVGSPLSLECTVEGTSNPNLYWYRQAAGRGLQLLFYSVGIGQISSEVPQNLSASRPQDRQFILSSKKLLLSDSGFYLCAWSVGRGSLYEQYFGPGTRLTVT.

The chain joins TRBV6-5 to TRBJ2-5; D may correspond to TRBD1 or TRBD2 (5 bases each). The germline V gene encodes CDR1 MNHEY and CDR2 SVGAGI. V was shortened by 2 bases and J by 5 bases, with 9 bases between the two germline ends. The CDR3 runs 13 residues. CDR3 coding DNA: TGTGCCAGCAGTTACGGGTGGGGGGAGACCCAGTACTTC. Translated, it gives CASSYGWGETQYF.

This clonotype was counted between two and nine times. This chain connects TRBV20-1 to TRBJ1-3, with D unclear. With 3 bases removed from V and 0 bases from J, the gap between germline ends came to 9 bases. This CDR3 is built from 14 residues. Germline CDR1 is DFQATT and CDR2 is SNEGSKA (reference sequence). CDR3 amino acids: CSASPASSGNTIYF. The CDR3, as DNA: TGCAGTGCTAGCCCCGCTAGCTCTGGAAACACCATATATTTT.

The chain's CDR3 is CASSFGPLLAGGVTQYF. In DNA, the CDR3 is TGTGCCAGCAGCTTCGGCCCGTTACTAGCGGGAGGGGTTACGCAGTATTTT. The chain carries TRBV7-3 and TRBJ2-3; 13 positions agree with TRBD2. The junction had 11 bases not matched to a gene; V was cut back by 3 bases and J by 8 bases. The CDR3 is 17 amino acids. Germline V CDR1 and CDR2: SGHTA, FQGTGA.